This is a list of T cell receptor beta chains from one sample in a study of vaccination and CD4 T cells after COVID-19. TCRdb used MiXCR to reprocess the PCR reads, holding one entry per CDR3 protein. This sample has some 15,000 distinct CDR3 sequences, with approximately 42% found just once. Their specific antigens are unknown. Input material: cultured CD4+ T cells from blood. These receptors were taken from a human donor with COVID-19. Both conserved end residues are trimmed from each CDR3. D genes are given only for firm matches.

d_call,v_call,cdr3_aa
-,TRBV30,AWSVPNYGYT
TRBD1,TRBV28,ASSLMAGGLDNSPLH
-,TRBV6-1,ASSPEGPQH
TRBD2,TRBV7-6,ASSLVGGGVDTQY
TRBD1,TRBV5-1,ASSLAGDRGTEAF
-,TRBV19,ASWDSPSNQPQH
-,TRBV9,ASSFRTDTQY
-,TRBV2,ASTRQGGTYEQY
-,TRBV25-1,ASTDKGYGYT
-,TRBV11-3,ASSLEPWPAN
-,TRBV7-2,ASSLDSGSGNTVY
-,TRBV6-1,ASIGGAGGTGEQY
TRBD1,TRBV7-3,ASSIGQGGTEAF
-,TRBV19,ASSTGPEVETQY
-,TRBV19,ASRKQGSGNTIY
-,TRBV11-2,ASSSWGRSGANVLT
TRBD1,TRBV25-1,ASSDRQGALYGYT
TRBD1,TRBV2,ASSLGTGVSQPQH
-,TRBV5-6,ASSLARGETDTQY
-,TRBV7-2,ASSSGRANTEAF
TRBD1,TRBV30,AWSTRGEKLF
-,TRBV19,ASSTTENYGYT
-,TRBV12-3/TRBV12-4,ASSYSGSSETQY
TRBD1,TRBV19,ASSTTGMIMNTEAF
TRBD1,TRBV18,ASSPAMDRPNYGYT
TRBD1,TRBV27,ASSLTGAANEKLF
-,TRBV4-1,ASSQDQGNYGYT
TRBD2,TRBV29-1,SVAGGTYEQY
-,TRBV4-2,ASSQGEPQETQY
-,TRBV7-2,ASTPRSGEAKNIQY
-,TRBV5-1,ASSLEGGSYNEQF
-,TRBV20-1,SARFGAGSYEQY
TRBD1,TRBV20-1,SRKGGPTEAF
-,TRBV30,AWSVTGLDTQY
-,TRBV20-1,SAESGTNIQY
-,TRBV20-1,SARPQRAAF
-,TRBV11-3,ASSPGTPSGNTIY
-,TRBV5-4,ASSPERTTYNSPLH
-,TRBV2,ASSGQVANYGYT
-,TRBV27,ASSRTGPGELF
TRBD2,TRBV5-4,ASSLQGLAVNTGELF
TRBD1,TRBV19,ASSIDWLRTGRTEAF
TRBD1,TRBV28,ASKTGGTNSNQPQY
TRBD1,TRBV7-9,ASTSGTGVGYT
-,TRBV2,ASSSNYNEQF
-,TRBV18,ASSPADTQY
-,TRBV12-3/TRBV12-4,ASSSYGRHEAF
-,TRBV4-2,ASSQDERTENSPLH
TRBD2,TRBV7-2,ASSSTSGGNYEQY
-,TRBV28,ASSVQPGVHEQY
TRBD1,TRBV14,ASSQGRQGTYGYT
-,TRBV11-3,ASSLDLEGREL
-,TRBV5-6,ASSTGPANYGYT
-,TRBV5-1,ASSLADGGDTQY
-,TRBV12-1,ARGGNTEAF
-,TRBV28,ASSFEQGRGKFTEAF
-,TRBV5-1,ATARETGTDTQY
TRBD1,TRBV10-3,AISANDRANTEAF
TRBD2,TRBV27,ASSDPGLATDTQY
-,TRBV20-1,SATGGANEKLF